This T cell receptor (beta chain) was observed in a study of beta chain features in type 1 diabetes. Sequenced material consisted of expressed TCRB transcripts (all of the isolated RNA was reverse transcribed). Only in-frame clones appear in the TCRdb table, and some are missing; sequencing was by immunoSEQ multiplex PCR. The table has around 250,000 clones, about a fifth seen once. On this clone itself: Its antigen is unidentified.

Study findings and constraints: Researchers report that Type 1 diabetes patients had moderately but significantly shorter TCRB CDR3s across all four CD4+ subsets.

Unmatched junction bases numbered 8, after V lost 3 bases and J lost 2 bases. CDR3 length equals 16 residues. Germline CDR1 reads SGHVS; CDR2 reads FQNEAQ. This clonotype originated in a middle-aged woman with type 1 diabetes. The chain combines TRBV7-8 with TRBJ2-5; 8 positions match TRBD1. The sample was naive CD4+ T cells from blood. The CDR3 region is CASSFGQGWVQETQYF. The CDR3 DNA follows: TGTGCCAGCAGCTTCGGACAGGGATGGGTACAAGAGACCCAGTACTTC.